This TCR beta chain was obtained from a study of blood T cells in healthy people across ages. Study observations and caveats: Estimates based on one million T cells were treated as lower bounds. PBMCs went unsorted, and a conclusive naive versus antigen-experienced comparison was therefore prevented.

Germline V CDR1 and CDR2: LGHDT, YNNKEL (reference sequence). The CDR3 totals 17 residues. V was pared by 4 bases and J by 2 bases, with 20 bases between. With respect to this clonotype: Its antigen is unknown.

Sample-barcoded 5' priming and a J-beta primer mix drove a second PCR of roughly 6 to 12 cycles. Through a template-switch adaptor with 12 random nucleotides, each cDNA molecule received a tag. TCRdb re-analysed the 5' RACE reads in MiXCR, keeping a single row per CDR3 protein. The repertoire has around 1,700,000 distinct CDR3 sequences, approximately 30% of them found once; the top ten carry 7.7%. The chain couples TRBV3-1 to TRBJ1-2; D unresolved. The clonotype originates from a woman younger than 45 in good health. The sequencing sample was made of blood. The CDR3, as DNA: TGTGCCAGCAGCCCCGGATCTGGCGCGAGAAAAAACTATGGCTACACCTTC. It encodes CASSPGSGARKNYGYTF. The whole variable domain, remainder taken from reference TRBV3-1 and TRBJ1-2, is DTAVSQTPKYLVTQMGNDKSIKCEQNLGHDTMYWYKQDSKKFLKIMFSYNNKELIINETVPNRFSPKSPDKAHLNLHINSLELGDSAVYFCASSPGSGARKNYGYTFGSGTRLTVV.